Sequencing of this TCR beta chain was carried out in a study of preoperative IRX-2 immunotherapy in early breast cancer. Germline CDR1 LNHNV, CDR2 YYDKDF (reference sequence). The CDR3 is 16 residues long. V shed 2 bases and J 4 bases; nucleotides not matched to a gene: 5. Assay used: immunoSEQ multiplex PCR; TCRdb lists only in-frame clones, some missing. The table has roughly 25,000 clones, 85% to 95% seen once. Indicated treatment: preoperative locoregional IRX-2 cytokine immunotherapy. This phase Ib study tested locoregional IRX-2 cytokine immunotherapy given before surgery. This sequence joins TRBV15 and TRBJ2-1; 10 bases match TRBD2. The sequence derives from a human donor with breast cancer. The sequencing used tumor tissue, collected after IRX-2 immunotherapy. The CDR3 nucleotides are TGTGCCACCAGCAGAACCGGGACTAGCGCTTACAATGAGCAGTTCTTC. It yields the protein CATSRTGTSAYNEQFF.